This passage covers 30 T cell receptor beta chains from one sample sequenced in a study of CD8+CD57+ T cells in acquired aplastic anemia. Genomic DNA constituted the template upon which TCR beta VDJ and CDR3 profiling was performed. TCRdb reprocessed the reads with MiXCR, giving one entry per CDR3 protein. There are about 20,000 distinct CDR3 sequences in the sample; less than 40% occur only once, and around 87% lies in the top ten. The authors sequenced patients whose flow cytometry had shown CD8+CD57+ cell expansion. Their antigens are not known. Study outcomes and limitations: A lower diversity was found for CD8+CD57+ cells than for total CD4+ and CD8+ pools in patients.

Sequencing was performed on CD8+CD57+ T cells sorted from PBMCs. As to subset: bead-enriched CD8+CD57+ effector memory T cells from SAA patients. The source of these receptors is a human donor with aplastic anemia.

The rearrangement links TRBV4-1 to TRBJ2-3, with TRBD2 matching over 10 bases. J gave up 2 bases and V 4 bases, and 6 bases lay outside the gene matches. Germline V gene sequence: CDR1 MGHRA, CDR2 YSYEKL. The CDR3 runs 16 residues. CDR3 bases: TGCGCCAGCAGCCCCGGAGCGGGAGGGGCCACAGATACGCAGTATTTT. It codes for CASSPGAGGATDTQYF.

The rearrangement uses TRBV7-9 and TRBJ2-1; 9 nucleotides align to TRBD2. The germline V gene encodes CDR1 SEHNR and CDR2 FQNEAQ (reference sequence). Losses at the gene ends were 1 base for V and 2 bases for J; bases not matched to a gene: 3. The CDR3 runs to 16 residues. The CDR3 DNA reads as TGTGCCAGCAGCTTAGTTGGACTAGCGACCTACAATGAGCAGTTCTTC. As protein: CASSLVGLATYNEQFF.

V is TRBV6-2 or TRBV6-3 and J is TRBJ1-2, with TRBD1 identical over 10 bases. This CDR3 is built from 14 residues. In germline, CDR1 is MNHEY, CDR2 SVGEGT. V lost 8 bases to trimming and J lost 3 bases; unmatched junction nucleotides: 6. CDR3 in amino acids: CASSPGQGYYGYTF. As DNA, the CDR3 is TGTGCCAGCTCTCCGGGACAGGGGTACTATGGCTACACCTTC.

The chain is built from TRBV5-4 and TRBJ1-6; D ambiguous. With 6 bases removed from V and 7 bases from J, the gap between germline ends came to 5 bases. The CDR3 is made up of 11 amino acids. The germline V gene has CDR1 SGHNT and CDR2 YYREEE (reference sequence). CDR3 region: CASIVNSPLHF. The CDR3 nucleotides read TGTGCCAGCATCGTGAATTCACCCCTCCACTTT.

This chain links TRBV20-1 with TRBJ1-4; D unclear. From germline, CDR1 is DFQATT and CDR2 SNEGSKA (reference sequence). V dropped 6 bases and J dropped 11 bases, with 25 bases sitting between them. CDR3 length equals 15 residues. CDR3 loop: CSALPFTPLPGKLFF. CDR3 DNA: TGCAGTGCCCTCCCTTTTACTCCCCTACCCGGGAAACTGTTTTTT.

This clonotype was seen only a few times. CDR3 region: CASRPTEERGSYF. As DNA, the CDR3 is TGTGCCAGCAGACCGACGGAGGAGCGGGGATCGTACTTC. The chain joins TRBV7-2 to TRBJ2-5; 7 bases match TRBD2. Per the germline V gene, CDR1 is SGHTA and CDR2 is FQGNSA. V lost 6 bases to trimming and J lost 13 bases; unmatched junction nucleotides: 14. This CDR3 spans 13 amino acids.

This clonotype was seen a handful of times. The rearrangement uses TRBV12-3 or TRBV12-4 and TRBJ1-6, with D possibly matching TRBD1 (5 bases). The CDR3 spans 13 residues. The ends were cut back, 6 bases at V and 7 bases at J, with 10 bases in the middle. The CDR3 DNA reads as TGTGCCAGCAGAACCGGGGCCAATTCACCCCTCCACTTT. This translates into CASRTGANSPLHF.

This clonotype was found many times. This chain connects TRBV20-1 to TRBJ2-3; D gene unclear. Trimming shortened V by 4 bases and J by 0 bases, and 8 bases separated the two germline ends. The CDR3 length is 13 residues. In germline, CDR1 is DFQATT, CDR2 SNEGSKA (reference sequence). The CDR3 sequence is CSATLTSTDTQYF. The CDR3 DNA sequence: TGCAGTGCTACTTTGACTAGCACAGATACGCAGTATTTT.

Relative to its sample, this clonotype is medium-sized. The chain is built from TRBV29-1 and TRBJ2-7; D is ambiguous. Germline V gene lookup returns CDR1 SQVTM and CDR2 ANQGSEA. The CDR3 is 13 residues long. With 6 bases removed from V and 0 bases from J, the gap between germline ends came to 12 bases. The CDR3 DNA is TGCAGCGTCCACTTTCGTAGCTCCTACGAGCAGTACTTC. It yields the protein CSVHFRSSYEQYF.

The rearrangement links TRBV7-3 to TRBJ2-4; TRBD2 agrees at 8 bases. CDR1 and CDR2 (germline): SGHTA, FQGTGA. The CDR3 has 15 residues. Trimming cost V 5 bases and J 5 bases; bases outside gene matches: 8. This CDR3 reads CASSPAGGAENIQYF. CDR3 nucleotide sequence: TGTGCCAGCAGCCCCGCCGGGGGGGCGGAAAACATTCAGTACTTC.

The chain has TRBV20-1 and TRBJ2-3; 13 bases map to TRBD2. With 0 bases clipped from V and 6 bases from J, the junction kept 3 bases outside the gene matches. Looked up from germline, CDR1 is DFQATT and CDR2 is SNEGSKA (reference sequence). The CDR3 runs to 15 residues. CDR3 bases: TGCAGTGCTAGAGAGGGACTAGCGGGGTTTGATACGCAGTATTTT. Its protein is CSAREGLAGFDTQYF.

The gene calls are TRBV5-1 and TRBJ2-2; 9 bases fit TRBD2. Germline assignment: CDR1 SGHRS and CDR2 YFSETQ. This CDR3 contains 15 residues. V shed 5 bases, J shed 4 bases, and the junction held 6 bases outside the gene matches. In nucleotides, the CDR3 is TGCGCCAGCAGGCGGGAGGGCGCGCGCACCGGGGAGCTGTTTTTT. This codes for CASRREGARTGELFF.

This clonotype turned up a few times. The genes are TRBV20-1 and TRBJ2-7; D gene ambiguous. Trimming took 5 bases from V and 9 from J, leaving 20 bases between them. In germline, CDR1 is DFQATT, CDR2 SNEGSKA (reference sequence). This CDR3 comprises 13 residues. The CDR3 protein is CSAQVGPEAVQYF. In DNA form, the CDR3 reads TGCAGTGCTCAGGTTGGCCCTGAGGCAGTGCAGTACTTC.

This chain joins TRBV9 and TRBJ2-3, with a possible D match to TRBD2 (5 bases). Germline CDR1 and CDR2: SGDLS and YYNGEE. V was pared by 3 bases and J by 0 bases, with 11 bases between. CDR3 length: 15 residues. CDR3 nucleotide sequence: TGTGCCAGCAGCGCCGCCCGGACTAGCACAGATACGCAGTATTTT. Encoded protein: CASSAARTSTDTQYF.

Concerning this clonotype itself: A much larger clone lies a single base off, so this may be a read error. The chain couples TRBV10-3 to TRBJ2-7; 12 bases map to TRBD2. Germline V gene data show CDR1 as ENHRY and CDR2 as SYGVKD. V was clipped by 8 bases and J by 0 bases; unmatched bases: 8. CDR3 size: 16 residues. The CDR3 here is CAIGVTSGRSSYEQYF. CDR3 nucleotides: TGTGCCATCGGCGTTACTAGCGGGAGGTCCTCCTACGAGCAGTACTTC.

The chain employs TRBV29-1 and TRBJ2-3; 12 nucleotides line up with TRBD1. Germline V gene sequence: CDR1 SQVTM, CDR2 ANQGSEA. This CDR3 has 15 amino acids. V was clipped by 6 bases and J by 2 bases; unmatched bases: 6. CDR3 sequence: CSVDGTGGFTDTQYF. As DNA, the CDR3 is TGCAGCGTGGATGGGACAGGGGGCTTCACAGATACGCAGTATTTT.

The chain's CDR3 is CASRWTSGKGTDTQYF. DNA for the CDR3: TGTGCCAGCAGGTGGACTAGCGGGAAAGGAACAGATACGCAGTATTTT. The chain combines TRBV6-4 with TRBJ2-3; 12 bases fit TRBD2. The CDR3 length is 16 residues. Losses at the gene ends were 6 bases for V and 3 bases for J; bases not matched to a gene: 7. CDR1 is MRHNA, CDR2 SNTAGT, per germline.

This clonotype turned up a few times. This chain joins TRBV19 and TRBJ1-3; D is unclear. With 1 base removed from V and 0 bases from J, the gap between germline ends came to 13 bases. Germline CDR1 is LNHDA and CDR2 is SQIVND (reference sequence). There are 17 residues in the CDR3. The CDR3 DNA sequence: TGTGCCAGTAGTATAGCCAGCGGCGGACTCTCTGGAAACACCATATATTTT. It codes for CASSIASGGLSGNTIYF.

This clonotype was counted between two and nine times. This chain connects TRBV2 to TRBJ2-5; 8 bases are a match to TRBD2. The junction had 6 bases not matched to a gene; V was cut back by 7 bases and J by 5 bases. The CDR3 is made up of 13 amino acids. The germline V gene encodes CDR1 SNHLY and CDR2 FYNNEI. The CDR3 protein is CASTGGGRETQYF. The CDR3 bases are TGTGCCAGCACCGGCGGGGGGCGGGAGACCCAGTACTTC. Drawing the rest from reference TRBV2 and TRBJ2-5, the complete variable domain is EPEVTQTPSHQVTQMGQEVILRCVPISNHLYFYWYRQILGQKVEFLVSFYNNEISEKSEIFDDQFSVERPDGSNFTLKIRSTKLEDSAMYFCASTGGGRETQYFGPGTRLLVL.

The rearrangement joins TRBV7-9 to TRBJ2-5; D call uncertain. Germline CDR1 and CDR2: SEHNR and FQNEAQ (reference sequence). The CDR3 contains 12 residues. Trimming shortened V by 2 bases and J by 4 bases, and 5 bases separated the two germline ends. The CDR3 DNA follows: TGTGCCAGCAGCTTATTGGGAGAGACCCAGTACTTC. Encoded protein: CASSLLGETQYF. The variable domain in full, completed from reference TRBV7-9 and TRBJ2-5, reads DTGVSQNPRHKITKRGQNVTFRCDPISEHNRLYWYRQTLGQGPEFLTYFQNEAQLEKSRLLSDRFSAERPKGSFSTLEIQRTEQGDSAMYLCASSLLGETQYFGPGTRLLVL.

With regard to this clonotype: The junction departs from germline at one end; a sequencing error may be responsible. The chain links TRBV28 to TRBJ2-7; D not certain. Germline V gene lookup returns CDR1 MDHEN and CDR2 SYDVKM. The CDR3 runs 13 residues. The CDR3 loop reads CASSLARPYEQYF. CDR3 bases: TGTGCCAGCAGTTTGGCAAGACCCTATGAGCAGTACTTC.

This chain links TRBV7-2 with TRBJ1-4; no clear D gene. V shed 6 bases and J shed 10 bases, with 9 bases lying between them. This CDR3 is built from 11 residues. Germline CDR1 reads SGHTA; CDR2 reads FQGNSA. The chain's CDR3 is CASSSTGKLFF. In nucleotides, the CDR3 is TGTGCCAGCAGTTCTACGGGAAAACTGTTTTTT.

This clonotype was seen more than once but under ten times. The chain employs TRBV6-1 and TRBJ2-7; 7 bases match TRBD1. The V and J ends lost 9 bases and 7 bases, in that order; junction bases with no gene match: 12. Germline loops: CDR1 MNHNS, CDR2 SASEGT. CDR3 length: 13 residues. CDR3 nucleotide sequence: TGTGCCAGTAGAGGACAGGACTCTCGAGAGCAGTACTTC. This translates into CASRGQDSREQYF.

This clonotype came up many times. The V gene is TRBV9, the J gene TRBJ2-2; TRBD1 might be the D (5 bases). Germline loops: CDR1 SGDLS, CDR2 YYNGEE. This CDR3 is 13 amino acids long. Between the trimmed V and J ends, which lost 0 bases and 5 bases, there was a span of 5 bases. CDR3 in amino acids: CASSVEGTGELFF. CDR3 nucleotides: TGTGCCAGCAGCGTAGAGGGGACCGGGGAGCTGTTTTTT.

This sequence joins TRBV29-1 and TRBJ2-7, with 9 positions matching TRBD2. This CDR3 has 13 residues. V shed 3 bases, J shed 4 bases, and the junction held 4 bases outside the gene matches. Germline CDR1 is SQVTM and CDR2 is ANQGSEA. The CDR3 sequence is CSVDAGGPYEQYF. The CDR3 DNA reads as TGCAGCGTTGATGCGGGAGGGCCTTACGAGCAGTACTTC.

This clonotype has a handful of counts. The rearrangement uses TRBV20-1 and TRBJ1-5; no firm D call. The CDR3 totals 15 residues. Trimming shortened V by 5 bases and J by 0 bases, and 14 bases separated the two germline ends. CDR1 is DFQATT, CDR2 SNEGSKA, per germline (reference sequence). The CDR3 DNA sequence: TGCAGTGCTGGAGGTGAACATTATAGCAATCAGCCCCAGCATTTT. This translates into CSAGGEHYSNQPQHF.

This rearrangement joins TRBV11-1 to TRBJ2-7, with TRBD2 matching over 9 bases. This CDR3 region has 16 residues. Germline loops: CDR1 SGHAT, CDR2 FQDESV (reference sequence). Trimming took 1 base from V and 7 from J; bases not matched to a gene: 11. The CDR3 spells CASSLGSGAGGLEQYF. CDR3 DNA: TGTGCCAGCAGCTTAGGAAGTGGGGCGGGGGGGCTTGAGCAGTACTTC.

V gene TRBV12-3 or TRBV12-4 combines with J gene TRBJ2-7; 11 bases fit TRBD1. This CDR3 is 14 amino acids long. The V and J ends lost 5 bases and 2 bases, in that order; junction bases with no gene match: 2. This chain's CDR3 is CASSPGQGAYEQYF. CDR3 sequence (DNA): TGTGCCAGCAGTCCGGGACAGGGGGCCTACGAGCAGTACTTC.

This chain uses TRBV7-9 with TRBJ2-6; D unclear. Germline-derived CDR1 and CDR2 are SEHNR and FQNEAQ (reference sequence). V was shortened by 6 bases and J by 0 bases, with 6 bases between the two germline ends. The CDR3 is made up of 14 amino acids. CDR3 protein: CASRASSGANVLTF. The CDR3 DNA sequence: TGTGCCAGCAGGGCCTCCTCTGGGGCCAACGTCCTGACTTTC.

This clonotype was observed many times. V usage is TRBV29-1 and J usage is TRBJ1-2; D is undetermined. There are 12 residues in the CDR3. The germline V and J ends were trimmed by 7 bases and 4 bases, with 13 bases remaining between them. CDR1 and CDR2 from the germline V gene are SQVTM and ANQGSEA. CDR3 DNA: TGCAGCGCCACGGTCGGCAGCTATGGCTACACCTTC. It specifies CSATVGSYGYTF.